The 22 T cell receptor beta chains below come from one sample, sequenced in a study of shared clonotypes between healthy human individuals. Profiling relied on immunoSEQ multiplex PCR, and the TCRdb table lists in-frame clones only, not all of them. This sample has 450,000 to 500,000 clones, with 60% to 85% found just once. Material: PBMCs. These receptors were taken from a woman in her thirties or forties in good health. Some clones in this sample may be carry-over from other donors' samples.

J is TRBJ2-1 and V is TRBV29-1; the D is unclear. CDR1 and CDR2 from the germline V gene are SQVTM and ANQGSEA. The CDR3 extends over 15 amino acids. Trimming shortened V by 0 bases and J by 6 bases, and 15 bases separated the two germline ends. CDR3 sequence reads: CSVEDTGAGSNEQFF. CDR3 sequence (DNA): TGCAGCGTTGAAGATACTGGAGCTGGTTCCAATGAGCAGTTCTTC.

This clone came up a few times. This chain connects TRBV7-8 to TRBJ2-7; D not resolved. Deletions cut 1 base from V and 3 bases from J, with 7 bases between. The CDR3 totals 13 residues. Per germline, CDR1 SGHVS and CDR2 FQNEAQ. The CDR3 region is CASSLEGNYEQYF. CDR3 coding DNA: TGTGCCAGCAGCTTAGAAGGTAACTACGAGCAGTACTTC.

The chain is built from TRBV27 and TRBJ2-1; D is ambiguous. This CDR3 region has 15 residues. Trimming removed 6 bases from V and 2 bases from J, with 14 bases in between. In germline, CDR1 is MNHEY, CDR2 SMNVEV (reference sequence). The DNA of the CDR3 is TGTGCCAGCAGGAAGCTAACTACCACCTACAATGAGCAGTTCTTC. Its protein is CASRKLTTTYNEQFF.

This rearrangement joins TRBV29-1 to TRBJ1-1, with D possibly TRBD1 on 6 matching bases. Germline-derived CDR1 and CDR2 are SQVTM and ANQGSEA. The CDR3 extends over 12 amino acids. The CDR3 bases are TGCAGTGTGTCCAGGGGAAACACTGAAGCTTTCTTT. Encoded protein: CSVSRGNTEAFF.

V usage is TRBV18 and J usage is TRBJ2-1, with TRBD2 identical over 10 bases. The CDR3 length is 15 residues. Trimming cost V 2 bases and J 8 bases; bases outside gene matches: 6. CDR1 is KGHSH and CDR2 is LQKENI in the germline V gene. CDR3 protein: CASSPGAGGGYEQFF. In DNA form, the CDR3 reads TGTGCCAGCTCACCAGGAGCGGGAGGGGGCTATGAGCAGTTCTTC. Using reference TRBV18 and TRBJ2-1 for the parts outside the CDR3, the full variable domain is NAGVMQNPRHLVRRRGQEARLRCSPMKGHSHVYWYRQLPEEGLKFMVYLQKENIIDESGMPKERFSAEFPKEGPSILRIQQVVRGDSAAYFCASSPGAGGGYEQFFGPGTRLTVL.

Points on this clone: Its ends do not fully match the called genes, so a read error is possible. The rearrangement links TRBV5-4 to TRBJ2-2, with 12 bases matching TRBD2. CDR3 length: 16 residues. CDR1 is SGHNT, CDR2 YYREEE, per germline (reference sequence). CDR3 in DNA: TGTGCCAGCAGCTCTAGGACTAGCGGGAACACCAGGGAGCTGTTTTTT. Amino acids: CASSSRTSGNTRELFF.

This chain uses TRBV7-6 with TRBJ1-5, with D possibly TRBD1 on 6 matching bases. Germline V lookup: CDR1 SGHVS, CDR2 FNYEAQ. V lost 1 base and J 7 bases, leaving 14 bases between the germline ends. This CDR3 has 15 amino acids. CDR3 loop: CASSLGTGIGQPQHF. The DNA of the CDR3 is TGTGCCAGCAGCTTAGGCACAGGGATTGGGCAGCCCCAGCATTTT.

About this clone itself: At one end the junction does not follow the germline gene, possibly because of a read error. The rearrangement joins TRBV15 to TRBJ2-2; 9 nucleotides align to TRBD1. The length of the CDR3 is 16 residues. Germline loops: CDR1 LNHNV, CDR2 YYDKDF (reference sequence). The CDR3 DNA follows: TGTGCCACCCAATTTGGAGACAGGGGGACTGGCGGGGAGCTGTTCTTT. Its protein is CATQFGDRGTGGELFF.

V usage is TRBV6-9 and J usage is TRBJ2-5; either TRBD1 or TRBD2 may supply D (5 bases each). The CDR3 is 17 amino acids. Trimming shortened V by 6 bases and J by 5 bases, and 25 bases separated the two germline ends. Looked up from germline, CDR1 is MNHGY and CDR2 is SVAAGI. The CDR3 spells CASSQTGTGLTNETQYF. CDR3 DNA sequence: TGTGCCAGCAGCCAGACCGGGACGGGCCTGACAAATGAGACCCAGTACTTC.

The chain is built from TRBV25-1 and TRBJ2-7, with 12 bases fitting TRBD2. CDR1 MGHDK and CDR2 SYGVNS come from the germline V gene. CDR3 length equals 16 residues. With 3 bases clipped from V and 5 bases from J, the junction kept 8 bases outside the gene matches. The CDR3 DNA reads TGTGCCAGCAGTGACCCTAGCGGGAGGGCCTCGGACGAGCAGTACTTC. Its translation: CASSDPSGRASDEQYF.

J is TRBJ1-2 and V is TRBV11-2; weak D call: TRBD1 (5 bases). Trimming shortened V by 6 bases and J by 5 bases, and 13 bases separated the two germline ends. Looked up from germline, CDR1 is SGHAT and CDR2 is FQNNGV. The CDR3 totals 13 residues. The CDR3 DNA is TGTGCCAGCAGTGGGGGGAATCGGTATGGCTACACCTTC. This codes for CASSGGNRYGYTF. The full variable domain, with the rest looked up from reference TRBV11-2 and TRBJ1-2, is EAGVAQSPRYKIIEKRQSVAFWCNPISGHATLYWYQQILGQGPKLLIQFQNNGVVDDSQLPKDRFSAERLKGVDSTLKIQPAKLEDSAVYLCASSGGNRYGYTFGSGTRLTVV.

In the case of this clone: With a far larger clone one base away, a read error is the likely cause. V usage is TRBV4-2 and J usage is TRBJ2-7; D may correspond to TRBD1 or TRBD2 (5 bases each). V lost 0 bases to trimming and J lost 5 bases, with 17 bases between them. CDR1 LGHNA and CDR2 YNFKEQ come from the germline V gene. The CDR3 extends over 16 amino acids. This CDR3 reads CASSQDEGQGIDEQYF. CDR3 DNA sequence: TGTGCCAGCAGCCAAGACGAGGGGCAGGGCATCGACGAGCAGTACTTC.

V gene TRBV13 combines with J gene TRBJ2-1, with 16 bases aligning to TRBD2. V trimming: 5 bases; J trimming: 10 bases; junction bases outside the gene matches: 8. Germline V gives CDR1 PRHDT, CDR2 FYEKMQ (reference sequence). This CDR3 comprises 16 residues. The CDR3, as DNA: TGTGCCAGCAGCCCAGCCGGGACTAGCGGGAGGGTCGAGCAGTTCTTC. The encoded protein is CASSPAGTSGRVEQFF. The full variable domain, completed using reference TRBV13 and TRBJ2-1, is AAGVIQSPRHLIKEKRETATLKCYPIPRHDTVYWYQQGPGQDPQFLISFYEKMQSDKGSIPDRFSAQQFSDYHSELNMSSLELGDSALYFCASSPAGTSGRVEQFFGPGTRLTVL.

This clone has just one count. CDR3 coding DNA: TGTGCCAGCTCACCCGAAACAGATCAGCCCCAGCATTTT. Encoded protein: CASSPETDQPQHF. The chain couples TRBV18 to TRBJ1-5; unclear D gene. Trimming stripped 3 bases from V and 5 bases from J, with 8 bases between. Germline-derived CDR1 and CDR2 are KGHSH and LQKENI. The CDR3 has 13 residues.

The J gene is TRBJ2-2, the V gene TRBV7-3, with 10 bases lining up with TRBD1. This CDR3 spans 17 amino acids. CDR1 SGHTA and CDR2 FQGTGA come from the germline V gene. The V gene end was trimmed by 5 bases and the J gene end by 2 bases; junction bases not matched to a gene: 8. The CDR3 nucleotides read TGTGCCAGCAGCCGGGGGGACAGGGGTCCCAACACCGGGGAGCTGTTTTTT. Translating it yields CASSRGDRGPNTGELFF.

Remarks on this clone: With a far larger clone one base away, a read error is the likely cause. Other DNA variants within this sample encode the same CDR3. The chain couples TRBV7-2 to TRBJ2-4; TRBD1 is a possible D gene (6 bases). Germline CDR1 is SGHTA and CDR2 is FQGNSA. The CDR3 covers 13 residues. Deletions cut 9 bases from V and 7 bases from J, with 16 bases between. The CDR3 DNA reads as TGTGCCAGTAGCAACGACAGGTCCAACATTCAGTACTTC. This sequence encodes CASSNDRSNIQYF.

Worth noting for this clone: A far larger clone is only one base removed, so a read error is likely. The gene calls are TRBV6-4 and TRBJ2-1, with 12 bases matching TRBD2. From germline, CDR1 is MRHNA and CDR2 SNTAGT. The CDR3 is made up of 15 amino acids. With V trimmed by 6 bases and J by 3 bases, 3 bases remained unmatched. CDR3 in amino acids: CASSSLAGGYNEQFF. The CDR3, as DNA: TGTGCCAGCAGCTCACTAGCGGGAGGCTACAATGAGCAGTTCTTC.

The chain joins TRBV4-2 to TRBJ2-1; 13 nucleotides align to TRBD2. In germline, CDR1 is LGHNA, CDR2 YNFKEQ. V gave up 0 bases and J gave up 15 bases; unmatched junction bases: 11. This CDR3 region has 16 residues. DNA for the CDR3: TGTGCCAGCAGCCAAGATCTTACTAGCGGGAGGGCAGCTCCGTTCTTC. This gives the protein CASSQDLTSGRAAPFF.

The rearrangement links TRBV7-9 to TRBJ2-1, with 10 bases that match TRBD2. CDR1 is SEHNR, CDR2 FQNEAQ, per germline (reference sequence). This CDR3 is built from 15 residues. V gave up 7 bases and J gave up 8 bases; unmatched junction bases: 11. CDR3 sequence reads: CASISLLAGADEQFF. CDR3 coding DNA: TGTGCCAGCATTTCTCTCCTAGCGGGAGCGGATGAGCAGTTCTTC.

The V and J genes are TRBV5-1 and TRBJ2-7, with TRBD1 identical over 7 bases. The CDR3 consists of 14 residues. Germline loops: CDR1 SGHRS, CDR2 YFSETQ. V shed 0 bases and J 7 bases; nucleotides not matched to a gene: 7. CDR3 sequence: CASSLDRGSGEQYF. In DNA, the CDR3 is TGCGCCAGCAGCTTGGACAGGGGCTCGGGGGAGCAGTACTTC. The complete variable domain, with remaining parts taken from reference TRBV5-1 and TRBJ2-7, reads KAGVTQTPRYLIKTRGQQVTLSCSPISGHRSVSWYQQTPGQGLQFLFEYFSETQRNKGNFPGRFSGRQFSNSRSEMNVSTLELGDSALYLCASSLDRGSGEQYFGPGTRLTVT.

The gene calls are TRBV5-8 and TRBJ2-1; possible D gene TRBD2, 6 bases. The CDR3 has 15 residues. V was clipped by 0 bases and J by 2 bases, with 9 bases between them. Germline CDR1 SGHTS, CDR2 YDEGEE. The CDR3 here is CASSLGGGAYNEQFF. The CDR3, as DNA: TGTGCCAGCAGCTTGGGGGGAGGCGCCTACAATGAGCAGTTCTTC.

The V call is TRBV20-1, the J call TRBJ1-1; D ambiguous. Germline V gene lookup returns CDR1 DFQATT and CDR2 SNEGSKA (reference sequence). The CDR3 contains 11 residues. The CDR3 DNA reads TGCATGCCAAATCCCTACACTGAAGCTTTCTTT. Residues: CMPNPYTEAFF.